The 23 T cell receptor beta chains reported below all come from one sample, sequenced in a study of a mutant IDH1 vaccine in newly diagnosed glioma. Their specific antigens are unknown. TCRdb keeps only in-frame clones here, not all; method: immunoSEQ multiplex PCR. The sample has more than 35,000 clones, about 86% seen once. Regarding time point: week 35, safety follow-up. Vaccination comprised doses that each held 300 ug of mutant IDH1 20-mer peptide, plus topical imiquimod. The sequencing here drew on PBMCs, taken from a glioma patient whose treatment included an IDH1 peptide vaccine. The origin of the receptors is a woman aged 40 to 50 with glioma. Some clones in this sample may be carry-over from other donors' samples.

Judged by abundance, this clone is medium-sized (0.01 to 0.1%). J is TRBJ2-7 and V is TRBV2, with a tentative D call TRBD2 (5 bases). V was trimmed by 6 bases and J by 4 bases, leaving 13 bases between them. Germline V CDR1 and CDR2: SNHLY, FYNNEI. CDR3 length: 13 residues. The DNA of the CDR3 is TGTGCCAGCAGGAGTGGGAGAAAATACGAGCAGTACTTC. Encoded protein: CASRSGRKYEQYF.

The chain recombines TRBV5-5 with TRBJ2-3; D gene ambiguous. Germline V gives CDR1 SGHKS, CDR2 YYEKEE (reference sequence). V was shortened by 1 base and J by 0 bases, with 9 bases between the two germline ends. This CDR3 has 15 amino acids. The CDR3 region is CASSLRHGSTDTQYF. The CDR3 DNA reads TGTGCCAGCAGCTTGAGACACGGGAGCACAGATACGCAGTATTTT.

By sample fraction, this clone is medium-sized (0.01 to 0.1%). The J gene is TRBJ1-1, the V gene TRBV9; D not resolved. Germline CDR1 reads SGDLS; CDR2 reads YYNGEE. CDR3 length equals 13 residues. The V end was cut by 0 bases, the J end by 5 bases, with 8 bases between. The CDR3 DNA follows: TGTGCCAGCAGCGTAGAGTCCGGGACTGAAGCTTTCTTT. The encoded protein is CASSVESGTEAFF.

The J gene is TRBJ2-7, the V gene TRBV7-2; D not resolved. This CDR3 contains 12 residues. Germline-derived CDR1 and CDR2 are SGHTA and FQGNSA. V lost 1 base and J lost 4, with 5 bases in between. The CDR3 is CASSLGEYEQYF. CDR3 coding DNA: TGTGCCAGCAGCTTAGGGGAATACGAGCAGTACTTC.

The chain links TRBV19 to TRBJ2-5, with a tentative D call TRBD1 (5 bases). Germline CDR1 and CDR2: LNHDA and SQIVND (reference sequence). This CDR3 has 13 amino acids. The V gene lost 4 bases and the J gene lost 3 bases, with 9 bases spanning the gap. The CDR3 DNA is TGTGCCAGTAGTAAGGGCAGGGAAGAGACCCAGTACTTC. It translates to CASSKGREETQYF.

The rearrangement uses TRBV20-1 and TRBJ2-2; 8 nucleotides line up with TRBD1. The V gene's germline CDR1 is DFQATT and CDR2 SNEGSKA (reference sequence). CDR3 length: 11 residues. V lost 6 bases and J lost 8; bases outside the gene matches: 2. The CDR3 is CSARGPGELFF. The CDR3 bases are TGCAGTGCCAGGGGGCCGGGGGAGCTGTTTTTT.

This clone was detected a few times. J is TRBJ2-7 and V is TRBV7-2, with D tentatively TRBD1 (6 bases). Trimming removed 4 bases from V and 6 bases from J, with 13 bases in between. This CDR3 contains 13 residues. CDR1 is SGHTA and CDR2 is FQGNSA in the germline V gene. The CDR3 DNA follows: TGTGCCAGCAGCTACCCCGGACAGCTCGAGCAGTACTTC. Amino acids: CASSYPGQLEQYF.

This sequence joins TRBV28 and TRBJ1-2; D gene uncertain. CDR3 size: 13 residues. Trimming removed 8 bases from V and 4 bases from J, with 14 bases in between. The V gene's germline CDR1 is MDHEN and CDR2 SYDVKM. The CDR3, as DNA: TGTGCCAGCGGCTTTGGTGCCGGCTATGGCTACACCTTC. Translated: CASGFGAGYGYTF.

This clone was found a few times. The CDR3 nucleotides are TGTGCCAGCAGCGTAGAAACATTATGGTCGGACAGGGTATCCGCGGCCACCTTC. It translates to CASSVETLWSDRVSAATF. The chain uses TRBV9 and TRBJ1-2; 8 nucleotides align to TRBD1. This CDR3 region has 18 residues. Germline V gene sequence: CDR1 SGDLS, CDR2 YYNGEE. With V trimmed by 0 bases and J by 13 bases, 23 bases remained unmatched.

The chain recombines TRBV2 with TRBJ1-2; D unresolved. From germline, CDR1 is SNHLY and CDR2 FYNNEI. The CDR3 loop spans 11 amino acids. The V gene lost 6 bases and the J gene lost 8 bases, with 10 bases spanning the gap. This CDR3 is CASRGPWGYTF. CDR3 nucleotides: TGTGCCAGCAGGGGCCCTTGGGGCTACACCTTC.

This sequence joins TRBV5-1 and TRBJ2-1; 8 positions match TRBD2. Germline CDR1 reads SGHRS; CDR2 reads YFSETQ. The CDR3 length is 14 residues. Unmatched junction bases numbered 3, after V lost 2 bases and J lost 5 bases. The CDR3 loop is CASSFGLAHNEQFF. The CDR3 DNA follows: TGCGCCAGCAGCTTCGGACTAGCTCACAATGAGCAGTTCTTC.

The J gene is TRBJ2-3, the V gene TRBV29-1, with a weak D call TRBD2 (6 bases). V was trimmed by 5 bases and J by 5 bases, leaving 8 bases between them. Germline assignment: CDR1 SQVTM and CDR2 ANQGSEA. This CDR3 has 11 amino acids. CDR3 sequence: CSVRGLDTQYF. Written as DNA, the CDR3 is TGCAGCGTTCGGGGGTTAGATACGCAGTATTTT.

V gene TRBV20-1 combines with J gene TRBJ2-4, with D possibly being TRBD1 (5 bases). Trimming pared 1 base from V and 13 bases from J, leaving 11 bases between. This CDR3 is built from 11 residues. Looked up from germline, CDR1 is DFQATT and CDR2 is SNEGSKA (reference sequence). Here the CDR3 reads CSARGQTLQYF. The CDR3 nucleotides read TGCAGTGCTAGAGGACAGACTCTCCAGTACTTC.

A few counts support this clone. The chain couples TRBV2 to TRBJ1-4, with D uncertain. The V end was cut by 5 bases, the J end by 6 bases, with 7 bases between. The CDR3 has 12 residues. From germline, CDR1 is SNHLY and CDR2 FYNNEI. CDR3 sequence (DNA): TGTGCCAGCAGTCGGCCGGATGAAAAACTGTTTTTT. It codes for CASSRPDEKLFF.

The CDR3 DNA reads TGCAGCGTCAATGCCCCATCCCGTTCCTACGAGCAGTTCTTC. The encoded protein is CSVNAPSRSYEQFF. The J gene is TRBJ2-1, the V gene TRBV29-1; D is undetermined. The ends were cut back, 6 bases at V and 10 bases at J, with 22 bases in the middle. This CDR3 contains 14 residues. CDR1 and CDR2 from the germline V gene are SQVTM and ANQGSEA.

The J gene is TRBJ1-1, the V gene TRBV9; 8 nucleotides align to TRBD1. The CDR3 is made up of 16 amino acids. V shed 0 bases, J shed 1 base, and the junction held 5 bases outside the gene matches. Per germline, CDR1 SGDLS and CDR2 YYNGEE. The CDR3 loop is CASSVGQGAANTEAFF. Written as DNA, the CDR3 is TGTGCCAGCAGCGTAGGGCAGGGGGCGGCGAACACTGAAGCTTTCTTT.

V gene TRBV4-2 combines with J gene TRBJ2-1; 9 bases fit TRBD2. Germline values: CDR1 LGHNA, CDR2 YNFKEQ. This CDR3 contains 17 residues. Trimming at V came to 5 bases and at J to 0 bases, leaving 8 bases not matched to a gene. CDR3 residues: CASSYRASGDSYNEQFF. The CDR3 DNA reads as TGTGCCAGCAGCTATCGGGCTAGCGGGGACTCCTACAATGAGCAGTTCTTC.

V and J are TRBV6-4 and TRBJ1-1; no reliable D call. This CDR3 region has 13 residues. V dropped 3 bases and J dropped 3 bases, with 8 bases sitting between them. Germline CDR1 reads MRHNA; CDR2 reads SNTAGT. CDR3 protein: CASSEYRDTEAFF. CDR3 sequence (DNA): TGTGCCAGCAGTGAATATCGGGACACTGAAGCTTTCTTT.

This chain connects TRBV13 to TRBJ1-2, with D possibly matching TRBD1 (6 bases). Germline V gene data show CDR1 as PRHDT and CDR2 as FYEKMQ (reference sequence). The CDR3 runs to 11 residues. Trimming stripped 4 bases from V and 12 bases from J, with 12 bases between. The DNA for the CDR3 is TGTGCCAGCAGCTCCCGGGACACCCACACCTTC. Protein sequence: CASSSRDTHTF.

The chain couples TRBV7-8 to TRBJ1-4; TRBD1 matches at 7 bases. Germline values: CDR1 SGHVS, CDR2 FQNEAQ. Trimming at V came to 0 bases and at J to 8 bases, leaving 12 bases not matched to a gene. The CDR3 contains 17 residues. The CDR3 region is CASSLAPSDRAEEKLFF. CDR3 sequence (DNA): TGTGCCAGCAGCTTAGCCCCTTCTGACAGGGCTGAGGAAAAACTGTTTTTT.

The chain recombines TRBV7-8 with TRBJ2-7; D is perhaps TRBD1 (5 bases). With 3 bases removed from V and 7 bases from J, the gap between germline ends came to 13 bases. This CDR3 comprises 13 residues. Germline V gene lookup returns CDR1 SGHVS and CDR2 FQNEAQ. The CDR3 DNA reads TGTGCCAGCAGCTTGTCAGGGAATCGGGAGCAGTACTTC. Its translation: CASSLSGNREQYF.

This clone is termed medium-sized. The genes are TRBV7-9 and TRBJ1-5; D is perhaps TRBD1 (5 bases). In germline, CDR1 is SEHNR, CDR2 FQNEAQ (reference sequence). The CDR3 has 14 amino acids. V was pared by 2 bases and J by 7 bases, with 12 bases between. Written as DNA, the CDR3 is TGTGCCAGCAGCTTACCAGGGTTTGGCCAGCCCCAGCATTTT. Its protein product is CASSLPGFGQPQHF.

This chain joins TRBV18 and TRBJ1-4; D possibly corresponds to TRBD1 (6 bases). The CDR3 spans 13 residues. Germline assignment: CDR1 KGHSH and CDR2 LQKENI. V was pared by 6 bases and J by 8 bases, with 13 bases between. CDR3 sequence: CASSTGWKEKLFF. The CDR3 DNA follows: TGTGCCAGCTCTACAGGGTGGAAGGAAAAACTGTTTTTT.